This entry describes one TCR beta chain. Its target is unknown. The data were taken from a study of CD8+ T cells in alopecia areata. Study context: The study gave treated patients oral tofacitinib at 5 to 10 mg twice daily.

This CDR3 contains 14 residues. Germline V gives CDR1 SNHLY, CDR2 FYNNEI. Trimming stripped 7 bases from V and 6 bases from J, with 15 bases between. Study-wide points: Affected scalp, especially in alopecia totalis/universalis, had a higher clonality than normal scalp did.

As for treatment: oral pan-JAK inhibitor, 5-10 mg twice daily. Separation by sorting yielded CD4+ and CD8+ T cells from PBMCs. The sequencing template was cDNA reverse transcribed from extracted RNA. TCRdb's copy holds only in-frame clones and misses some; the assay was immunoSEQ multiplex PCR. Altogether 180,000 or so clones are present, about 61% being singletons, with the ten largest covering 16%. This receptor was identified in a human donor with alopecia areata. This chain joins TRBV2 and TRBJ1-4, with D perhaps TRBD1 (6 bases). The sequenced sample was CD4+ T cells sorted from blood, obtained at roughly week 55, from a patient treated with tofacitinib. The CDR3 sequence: CASIRGGIDEKLFF. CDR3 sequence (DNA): TGTGCCAGCATAAGAGGGGGGATAGATGAAAAACTGTTTTTT. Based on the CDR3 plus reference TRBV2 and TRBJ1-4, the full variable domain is EPEVTQTPSHQVTQMGQEVILRCVPISNHLYFYWYRQILGQKVEFLVSFYNNEISEKSEIFDDQFSVERPDGSNFTLKIRSTKLEDSAMYFCASIRGGIDEKLFFGSGTQLSVL.